This passage covers 18 T cell receptor beta chains from one sample sequenced in a study of cytomegalovirus exposure and HLA in healthy donors. 13 Jbeta primers and 60 Vbeta primers were used for the PCR. Sequencing was performed with immunoSEQ multiplex PCR; in TCRdb, only in-frame clones are kept and a portion is missing. The sample contains about 97,000 clones, approximately 85% of which appear only once. Sequencing was done on a sample of PBMCs. These receptors originate from a middle-aged man in good health and CMV-seropositive.

As regards this clone: This CDR3 is also generated by other DNA sequences in the sample. The chain joins TRBV19 to TRBJ1-1; 7 nucleotides match TRBD1. The length of the CDR3 is 14 residues. Germline V gives CDR1 LNHDA, CDR2 SQIVND (reference sequence). The junction had 7 bases not matched to a gene; V was cut back by 4 bases and J by 5 bases. The CDR3 protein is CASSSGQEGTEAFF. CDR3 DNA: TGTGCCAGTAGTAGCGGACAGGAGGGTACTGAAGCTTTCTTT.

The rearrangement links TRBV6-5 to TRBJ1-1; D is perhaps TRBD1 (5 bases). Deletions cut 1 base from V and 2 bases from J, with 8 bases between. Germline CDR1 is MNHEY and CDR2 is SVGAGI. The CDR3 runs to 14 residues. The CDR3 protein is CASSYFQGNTEAFF. CDR3 in DNA: TGTGCCAGCAGTTACTTCCAGGGAAACACTGAAGCTTTCTTT.

V usage is TRBV28 and J usage is TRBJ2-1; TRBD2 agrees at 7 bases. Per germline, CDR1 MDHEN and CDR2 SYDVKM. Germline trimming cut 6 bases from V and 0 bases from J; bases unmatched to any gene: 17. This CDR3 contains 19 residues. The CDR3 bases are TGTGCCAGCAGGGCTCACCGACTTACTAGCGCGAGCTCCTACAATGAGCAGTTCTTC. As protein: CASRAHRLTSASSYNEQFF. The entire variable domain, with the rest obtained from reference TRBV28 and TRBJ2-1, is as follows: DVKVTQSSRYLVKRTGEKVFLECVQDMDHENMFWYRQDPGLGLRLIYFSYDVKMKEKGDIPEGYSVSREKKERFSLILESASTNQTSMYLCASRAHRLTSASSYNEQFFGPGTRLTVL.

The chain employs TRBV5-8 and TRBJ2-7; 8 bases line up with TRBD1. This CDR3 is built from 14 residues. Germline V gene data show CDR1 as SGHTS and CDR2 as YDEGEE. Losses at the gene ends were 4 bases for V and 6 bases for J; bases not matched to a gene: 9. The CDR3 sequence: CASSTRDRPFEQYF. The CDR3 nucleotides are TGTGCCAGCAGCACCCGGGACAGGCCCTTCGAGCAGTACTTC.

This chain connects TRBV5-1 to TRBJ1-4; D gene uncertain. Germline CDR1 SGHRS, CDR2 YFSETQ. This CDR3 has 14 residues. Deletions cut 1 base from V and 4 bases from J, with 8 bases between. The CDR3 here is CASSLSASNEKLFF. The CDR3, as DNA: TGCGCCAGCAGCTTGTCCGCGAGTAATGAAAAACTGTTTTTT. Complete variable domain (other parts from reference TRBV5-1 and TRBJ1-4): KAGVTQTPRYLIKTRGQQVTLSCSPISGHRSVSWYQQTPGQGLQFLFEYFSETQRNKGNFPGRFSGRQFSNSRSEMNVSTLELGDSALYLCASSLSASNEKLFFGSGTQLSVL.

This clone is a singleton in its sample. V is TRBV6-1 and J is TRBJ1-5, with TRBD1 matching 9 bases. The CDR3 contains 16 residues. The V segment lost 0 bases and the J segment 5 bases; nucleotides outside the gene matches: 5. Germline loops: CDR1 MNHNS, CDR2 SASEGT. CDR3 coding DNA: TGTGCCAGCAGTGAAGCGGTAACAGGGGGCTATCAGCCCCAGCATTTT. It translates to CASSEAVTGGYQPQHF.

V is TRBV5-4 and J is TRBJ2-3, with TRBD1 as a possible D gene (6 bases). The V end lost 3 bases, the J end lost 4 bases, and 12 bases lay between the germline ends. Germline V gene sequence: CDR1 SGHNT, CDR2 YYREEE (reference sequence). This CDR3 is 14 amino acids long. DNA of the CDR3: TGTGCCAGCAGCTCCGGACAGAACTCAGATACGCAGTATTTT. This encodes CASSSGQNSDTQYF.

The chain links TRBV7-9 to TRBJ2-5; no reliable D call. Trimming took off 1 base at V and 5 bases at J, with 8 bases between the two ends. Germline-derived CDR1 and CDR2 are SEHNR and FQNEAQ (reference sequence). The CDR3 sequence is 13 residues long. The CDR3 region has the DNA TGTGCCAGCAGCTTAGGGCTGCCGGAGACCCAGTACTTC. It codes for CASSLGLPETQYF.

There are a few counts of this clone. The CDR3 region is CASSLGGVGRTEAFF. The CDR3 nucleotides are TGCGCCAGCAGCTTGGGGGGGGTGGGGCGGACTGAAGCTTTCTTT. The chain has TRBV5-1 and TRBJ1-1; possibly TRBD1 for D (5 bases). Germline CDR1 reads SGHRS; CDR2 reads YFSETQ. V lost 0 bases and J 5 bases, leaving 14 bases between the germline ends. The CDR3 is 15 residues long.

The CDR3 is CATSRDLNTEAFF. In DNA, the CDR3 is TGTGCCACCAGCAGAGATTTAAACACTGAAGCTTTCTTT. The V call is TRBV15, the J call TRBJ1-1, with no clear D. V lost 0 bases and J lost 2, with 4 bases in between. Germline CDR1 LNHNV, CDR2 YYDKDF (reference sequence). This CDR3 spans 13 amino acids.

The chain couples TRBV5-4 to TRBJ2-3; 7 bases map to TRBD2. J was trimmed by 0 bases and V by 0 bases; bases with no gene match: 4. This CDR3 spans 16 amino acids. Germline V CDR1 and CDR2: SGHNT, YYREEE (reference sequence). CDR3 loop: CASSLASSGSTDTQYF. The CDR3 nucleotides are TGTGCCAGCAGCTTGGCGTCTAGCGGAAGCACAGATACGCAGTATTTT.

The rearrangement joins TRBV28 to TRBJ1-1; D is undetermined. This CDR3 is built from 17 residues. Germline lookup yields CDR1 MDHEN and CDR2 SYDVKM. Trimming cost V 3 bases and J 1 base, with 18 bases left between them. CDR3 region: CASSFPPRRTANTEAFF. Here the CDR3 DNA reads TGTGCCAGCAGTTTCCCACCTCGGAGGACGGCGAACACTGAAGCTTTCTTT.

The chain carries TRBV7-2 and TRBJ2-6; D unresolved. Trimming pared 1 base from V and 0 bases from J, leaving 4 bases between. The germline CDR1 and CDR2 sequences are SGHTA and FQGNSA. This CDR3 region has 15 residues. DNA for the CDR3: TGTGCCAGCAGCTTAGGACTCTCTGGGGCCAACGTCCTGACTTTC. It codes for CASSLGLSGANVLTF.

This rearrangement joins TRBV25-1 to TRBJ2-5; 13 bases map to TRBD2. The end of the DNA aligns better with TRBJ2-7, so the J call may be wrong. The V gene's germline CDR1 is MGHDK and CDR2 SYGVNS. This CDR3 region has 15 residues. The CDR3 loop is CASSDPGLAGYEQYF. Here the CDR3 DNA reads TGTGCCAGCAGTGACCCGGGACTAGCGGGGTACGAGCAGTACTTC.

This chain links TRBV11-3 with TRBJ2-7, with D possibly being TRBD1 (5 bases). The CDR3 runs to 13 residues. The V gene lost 3 bases and the J gene lost 6 bases, with 12 bases spanning the gap. CDR1 SGHNT and CDR2 YENEEA come from the germline V gene. CDR3 bases: TGTGCCAGCAGCTTCCAAGGGGCTAGCGAGCAGTACTTC. This translates into CASSFQGASEQYF.

J is TRBJ1-3 and V is TRBV5-1; a possible D gene is TRBD1 (5 bases). The ends were cut back, 4 bases at V and 0 bases at J, with 8 bases in the middle. Germline V gene data show CDR1 as SGHRS and CDR2 as YFSETQ. The CDR3 covers 14 residues. CDR3 amino acids: CASSGAGSGNTIYF. DNA of the CDR3: TGCGCCAGCAGCGGGGCCGGCTCTGGAAACACCATATATTTT. Full variable domain (rest looked up from reference TRBV5-1 and TRBJ1-3): KAGVTQTPRYLIKTRGQQVTLSCSPISGHRSVSWYQQTPGQGLQFLFEYFSETQRNKGNFPGRFSGRQFSNSRSEMNVSTLELGDSALYLCASSGAGSGNTIYFGEGSWLTVV.

This clone has a single count. The chain employs TRBV14 and TRBJ2-5, with TRBD2 as a possible D gene (6 bases). The CDR3 extends over 15 amino acids. V was trimmed by 5 bases and J by 2 bases, leaving 15 bases between them. The germline gives CDR1 SGHDN, CDR2 FVKESK. The CDR3 loop is CASSASAGGQETQYF. Written as DNA, the CDR3 is TGTGCCAGCAGCGCTAGCGCTGGGGGACAAGAGACCCAGTACTTC.

This clone was seen just once. The rearrangement uses TRBV9 and TRBJ2-2; D is possibly TRBD1 (6 bases). Trimming stripped 1 base from V and 6 bases from J, with 13 bases between. The CDR3 is 15 residues long. Germline values: CDR1 SGDLS, CDR2 YYNGEE. CDR3 sequence reads: CASSVSLGAAGELFF. CDR3 sequence (DNA): TGTGCCAGCAGCGTAAGCCTGGGGGCCGCCGGGGAGCTGTTTTTT.